The 27 T cell receptor beta chains below come from one sample, sequenced in a study of shared clonotypes between healthy human individuals. Assay used: immunoSEQ multiplex PCR; TCRdb lists only in-frame clones, some missing. The sample includes fewer than 2.5 million clones, 93% of them seen just once. Sequencing was carried out using naive CD4+ T cells from PBMCs. The subset was: CD45RA+ positively selected. The receptor set was obtained from a man younger than 35 in good health. Some clones in this sample may be carry-over from other donors' samples.

V and J are TRBV18 and TRBJ2-5; 12 bases match TRBD2. The ends lost 3 bases at V and 4 bases at J; junction bases unmatched: 6. From germline, CDR1 is KGHSH and CDR2 LQKENI. This CDR3 is built from 16 residues. In nucleotides, the CDR3 is TGTGCCAGCTCACCTCTAGCGGGAGGGCTGGGAGAGACCCAGTACTTC. The encoded protein is CASSPLAGGLGETQYF.

The chain is built from TRBV15 and TRBJ1-5; maybe TRBD1 (6 bases). Per germline, CDR1 LNHNV and CDR2 YYDKDF (reference sequence). V lost 1 base, J lost 4 bases, and 8 bases lay in between. The CDR3 is 14 residues long. Written as DNA, the CDR3 is TGTGCCACCAGCAGAGCAGGGGTGAATCAGCCCCAGCATTTT. Its protein product is CATSRAGVNQPQHF.

V gene TRBV7-9 combines with J gene TRBJ1-1; D not certain. This CDR3 is 15 amino acids long. Trimming cost V 1 base and J 1 base, with 10 bases left between them. Germline V gene data show CDR1 as SEHNR and CDR2 as FQNEAQ (reference sequence). CDR3 in DNA: TGTGCCAGCAGCTTAGATACGGGCCCGAACACTGAAGCTTTCTTT. Amino acid sequence: CASSLDTGPNTEAFF.

The chain has TRBV7-2 and TRBJ2-7; D is unclear. V was trimmed by 1 base and J by 0 bases, leaving 13 bases between them. CDR1 is SGHTA and CDR2 is FQGNSA in the germline V gene. The CDR3 runs to 16 residues. The CDR3 here is CASSLGRLGYSYEQYF. DNA for the CDR3: TGTGCCAGCAGCTTAGGTCGGTTGGGGTACTCCTACGAGCAGTACTTC.

This clone showed up just once. This chain connects TRBV2 to TRBJ1-2; 7 positions agree with TRBD1. Germline values: CDR1 SNHLY, CDR2 FYNNEI. The CDR3 spans 18 residues. The trim removed 8 bases at V and 2 bases at J, leaving 20 bases unmatched. The CDR3 DNA is TGTGCCAGCGAGGGGGCGGGGTCTCAGACGGGGAAAAACTATGGCTACACCTTC. This encodes CASEGAGSQTGKNYGYTF.

A remark on this clone: Other nucleotide sequences in the sample specify the same CDR3. The rearrangement uses TRBV6-5 and TRBJ2-7; 11 positions match TRBD2. The length of the CDR3 is 15 residues. Germline V lookup: CDR1 MNHEY, CDR2 SVGAGI. The V gene end was trimmed by 2 bases and the J gene end by 3 bases; junction bases not matched to a gene: 3. CDR3 residues: CASSYDGTSGYEQYF. Written as DNA, the CDR3 is TGTGCCAGCAGTTACGATGGGACTAGCGGCTACGAGCAGTACTTC.

V is TRBV28 and J is TRBJ2-3; 9 bases line up with TRBD1. Germline V gives CDR1 MDHEN, CDR2 SYDVKM. The J segment lost 0 bases and the V segment lost 6 bases, leaving 10 bases of the junction unmatched. The CDR3 loop spans 17 amino acids. CDR3 bases: TGTGCCAGCAGAACAGGGGGCCCGGTCACTAGCACAGATACGCAGTATTTT. Its translation is CASRTGGPVTSTDTQYF.

The rearrangement joins TRBV4-2 to TRBJ1-1; D is possibly TRBD1 (5 bases). V dropped 0 bases and J dropped 4 bases, with 15 bases sitting between them. Germline V gives CDR1 LGHNA, CDR2 YNFKEQ. The CDR3 extends over 16 amino acids. The CDR3: CASSQDPGTAFTEAFF. CDR3 in DNA: TGTGCCAGCAGCCAAGATCCGGGGACCGCCTTCACTGAAGCTTTCTTT.

J is TRBJ1-2 and V is TRBV6-5; a weak D match, TRBD1 (6 bases). This CDR3 region has 14 residues. Germline CDR1 is MNHEY and CDR2 is SVGAGI. Trimming shortened V by 6 bases and J by 2 bases, and 13 bases separated the two germline ends. DNA for the CDR3: TGTGCCAGCAGAAAGACAGGAGGCAACTATGGCTACACCTTC. It codes for CASRKTGGNYGYTF.

The genes are TRBV7-9 and TRBJ2-4; 11 bases map to TRBD2. In germline, CDR1 is SEHNR, CDR2 FQNEAQ (reference sequence). J lost 5 bases, V lost 4 bases, and 4 bases had no gene match. The CDR3 runs 15 residues. The CDR3 loop reads CASSSPGLAENIQYF. The CDR3 region has the DNA TGTGCCAGCAGCTCACCGGGACTAGCGGAAAACATTCAGTACTTC. Filled out from reference TRBV7-9 and TRBJ2-4, the complete variable domain reads DTGVSQNPRHKITKRGQNVTFRCDPISEHNRLYWYRQTLGQGPEFLTYFQNEAQLEKSRLLSDRFSAERPKGSFSTLEIQRTEQGDSAMYLCASSSPGLAENIQYFGAGTRLSVL.

This sequence joins TRBV2 and TRBJ2-5; tentatively, D is TRBD2 (6 bases). Germline-derived CDR1 and CDR2 are SNHLY and FYNNEI. The CDR3 extends over 15 amino acids. The germline V and J ends were trimmed by 3 bases and 2 bases, with 13 bases remaining between them. CDR3 residues: CASSEGRQGQETQYF. The CDR3 DNA sequence: TGTGCCAGCAGTGAGGGGAGGCAGGGACAAGAGACCCAGTACTTC. The whole variable domain, remainder taken from reference TRBV2 and TRBJ2-5, is EPEVTQTPSHQVTQMGQEVILRCVPISNHLYFYWYRQILGQKVEFLVSFYNNEISEKSEIFDDQFSVERPDGSNFTLKIRSTKLEDSAMYFCASSEGRQGQETQYFGPGTRLLVL.

This clone was seen just once. The V and J genes are TRBV29-1 and TRBJ2-5, with D tentatively TRBD2 (7 bases). The DNA end is a closer match to TRBJ2-7, so the J assignment may be wrong. This CDR3 region has 12 residues. Per germline, CDR1 SQVTM and CDR2 ANQGSEA. This CDR3 reads CSGGGRSAEQYF. In nucleotides, the CDR3 is TGCAGCGGGGGGGGCAGGTCAGCCGAGCAGTACTTC.

This clone has more than one count but fewer than ten. The genes are TRBV21-1 and TRBJ1-2; TRBD1 is the table's D call, not checked against the DNA. TRBV21-1 is reported as a pseudogene. This CDR3 region has 15 residues. CDR3 amino acids: CASSARGTVNYGYTF. The CDR3 region has the DNA TGTGCCAGCAGCGCTCGGGGGACAGTGAACTATGGCTACACCTTC.

The chain joins TRBV15 to TRBJ1-2; D gene unclear. Deletions cut 1 base from V and 2 bases from J, with 5 bases between. The CDR3 extends over 13 amino acids. Germline V gene sequence: CDR1 LNHNV, CDR2 YYDKDF (reference sequence). The CDR3 loop reads CATSRGHNYGYTF. The CDR3 DNA follows: TGTGCCACCAGCAGAGGGCACAACTATGGCTACACCTTC.

This clone was observed once. This sequence joins TRBV7-9 and TRBJ1-5, with D possibly being TRBD1 (6 bases). Trimming removed 1 base from V and 2 bases from J, with 15 bases in between. Per germline, CDR1 SEHNR and CDR2 FQNEAQ (reference sequence). The CDR3 has 17 amino acids. This chain's CDR3 is CASSLGLAGGGNQPQHF. The DNA of the CDR3 is TGTGCCAGCAGCTTAGGTCTGGCCGGGGGCGGCAATCAGCCCCAGCATTTT.

This chain joins TRBV6-6 and TRBJ1-1, with D hard to call. The CDR3 is 12 residues long. Between the trimmed V and J ends, which lost 6 bases and 1 base, there was a span of 6 bases. Germline V CDR1 and CDR2: MNHNY, SVGAGI (reference sequence). The CDR3 spells CASRYRNTEAFF. Here the CDR3 DNA reads TGTGCCAGCAGATACAGGAACACTGAAGCTTTCTTT.

This chain joins TRBV6-5 and TRBJ2-1; 11 positions match TRBD2. This CDR3 is 16 amino acids long. Germline CDR1 and CDR2: MNHEY and SVGAGI. Unmatched junction bases numbered 6, after V lost 2 bases and J lost 6 bases. The CDR3 DNA reads TGTGCCAGCAGTTACCGAGTAGCGGGAGGGGCCAATGAGCAGTTCTTC. As protein: CASSYRVAGGANEQFF.

This chain connects TRBV2 to TRBJ2-7, with a tentative D call TRBD2 (5 bases). V lost 4 bases and J 2 bases, leaving 15 bases between the germline ends. The CDR3 contains 15 residues. From germline, CDR1 is SNHLY and CDR2 FYNNEI. The chain's CDR3 is CASSVESGKAYEQYF. CDR3 nucleotides: TGTGCCAGCAGTGTCGAGAGCGGCAAGGCCTACGAGCAGTACTTC.

The chain combines TRBV5-6 with TRBJ2-2; D not certain. With 0 bases removed from V and 7 bases from J, the gap between germline ends came to 16 bases. Germline CDR1 and CDR2: SGHDT and YYEEEE. This CDR3 comprises 16 residues. The CDR3 protein is CASSLVSRPFVGELFF. CDR3 DNA sequence: TGTGCCAGCAGCTTGGTCTCCAGGCCCTTTGTCGGGGAGCTGTTTTTT. Full variable domain (remainder filled in from reference TRBV5-6 and TRBJ2-2): DAGVTQSPTHLIKTRGQQVTLRCSPKSGHDTVSWYQQALGQGPQFIFQYYEEEERQRGNFPDRFSGHQFPNYSSELNVNALLLGDSALYLCASSLVSRPFVGELFFGEGSRLTVL.

A single count supports this clone. The V call is TRBV7-2, the J call TRBJ2-5; D unresolved. The CDR3 has 13 residues. Trimming pared 1 base from V and 6 bases from J, leaving 9 bases between. Germline CDR1 reads SGHTA; CDR2 reads FQGNSA. The CDR3 DNA reads TGTGCCAGCAGCTTAGGGCCCCTGCAGACCCAGTACTTC. It encodes CASSLGPLQTQYF.

This chain uses TRBV6-6 with TRBJ1-2; D may be TRBD1 (5 bases). There are 15 residues in the CDR3. V gave up 5 bases and J gave up 14 bases, with 27 bases separating them. CDR1 is MNHNY and CDR2 is SVGAGI in the germline V gene (reference sequence). The CDR3 region has the DNA TGTGCCAGCAGTAAGCAACCTCGAGGGGTCTATGGGAGAACCTTC. Protein product: CASSKQPRGVYGRTF.

The chain recombines TRBV30 with TRBJ2-7; 11 bases match TRBD2. Losses at the gene ends were 4 bases for V and 2 bases for J; bases not matched to a gene: 7. There are 15 residues in the CDR3. Looked up from germline, CDR1 is GTSNPN and CDR2 is SVGIG (reference sequence). CDR3 in amino acids: CAWTTGTSGTYEQYF. The DNA for the CDR3 is TGTGCCTGGACCACCGGGACTAGCGGCACCTACGAGCAGTACTTC.

The chain couples TRBV9 to TRBJ2-1; D is undetermined. V gave up 3 bases and J gave up 5 bases, with 15 bases separating them. This CDR3 is built from 15 residues. Germline V CDR1 and CDR2: SGDLS, YYNGEE. The CDR3 bases are TGTGCCAGCAGCGACGGAGTATTCCCCGACAATGAGCAGTTCTTC. Translating it yields CASSDGVFPDNEQFF. Based on the CDR3 plus reference TRBV9 and TRBJ2-1, the full variable domain is DSGVTQTPKHLITATGQRVTLRCSPRSGDLSVYWYQQSLDQGLQFLIQYYNGEERAKGNILERFSAQQFPDLHSELNLSSLELGDSALYFCASSDGVFPDNEQFFGPGTRLTVL.

In its sample, this clone was seen once. The chain carries TRBV5-4 and TRBJ2-1; 7 bases map to TRBD2. With 0 bases clipped from V and 9 bases from J, the junction kept 12 bases outside the gene matches. The CDR3 runs to 16 residues. Germline CDR1 is SGHNT and CDR2 is YYREEE (reference sequence). The CDR3 spells CASSLDSSGIVGEQFF. CDR3 in DNA: TGTGCCAGCAGCTTGGATTCCAGCGGGATTGTTGGTGAGCAGTTCTTC.

V usage is TRBV14 and J usage is TRBJ1-1, with 7 nucleotides matching TRBD1. Germline CDR1 and CDR2: SGHDN and FVKESK. V dropped 6 bases and J dropped 0; count of bases not matched to a gene: 13. The CDR3 consists of 17 residues. The CDR3 DNA is TGTGCCAGCAGACGACAGGGAACCGCCTGGATGAACACTGAAGCTTTCTTT. It yields the protein CASRRQGTAWMNTEAFF. The variable domain in full, with the rest retrieved from reference TRBV14 and TRBJ1-1, is EAGVTQFPSHSVIEKGQTVTLRCDPISGHDNLYWYRRVMGKEIKFLLHFVKESKQDESGMPNNRFLAERTGGTYSTLKVQPAELEDSGVYFCASRRQGTAWMNTEAFFGQGTRLTVV.

The CDR3 spells CASSFRSVRGMNTEAFF. The CDR3 DNA sequence: TGTGCCAGCAGCTTTCGATCGGTGCGGGGGATGAACACTGAAGCTTTCTTT. The chain is built from TRBV5-6 and TRBJ1-1, with D maybe TRBD1 (5 bases). CDR3 length: 17 residues. In germline, CDR1 is SGHDT, CDR2 YYEEEE. V shed 2 bases and J shed 0 bases, with 17 bases lying between them.

This chain connects TRBV21-1 to TRBJ1-5; the table assigns TRBD1, which was not confirmed against the DNA. TRBV21-1 is a known pseudogene. The CDR3 covers 16 residues. In DNA form, the CDR3 reads TGTGCCAGCAGCCCCCCGTCCGGGACAGGGAATCAGCCCCAGCATTTT. Protein: CASSPPSGTGNQPQHF.